Listed below are T cell receptor beta chains from one sample, sequenced in a study of T cells in Graves' hyperthyroidism and ophthalmopathy. MiXCR, run by TCRdb on the multiplex PCR reads, gives a single entry per CDR3 protein. The sample lists roughly 380,000 distinct CDR3 sequences; approximately 13% were seen once. Sequenced material: blood. Every receptor here comes from an older woman with Graves' hyperthyroidism. Each CDR3 is given with its conserved first and last residue. Each record gives: V gene, D gene, clone size, J gene, CDR3 DNA, CDR3 protein. A D gene is named only where the DNA matches it firmly. Clone size is not always given. Where it is, it says once, few, many or a class for expanded clones.

V gene: TRBV19
D gene: -
clone size: few
J gene: TRBJ1-5
CDR3 DNA: TGTGCCAGTAGTATCCTCGAGGGGGGGCGCGGTAATCAGCCCCAGCATTTT
CDR3 protein: CASSILEGGRGNQPQHF

V gene: TRBV6-5
D gene: TRBD1
clone size: many
J gene: TRBJ1-1
CDR3 DNA: TGTGCCAGCAGTTACTCGACAGGGTCGGACACTGAAGCTTTCTTT
CDR3 protein: CASSYSTGSDTEAFF

V gene: TRBV11-1
D gene: -
clone size: many
J gene: TRBJ2-5
CDR3 DNA: TGTGCCAGCAGCTTACGCAGAAAAGAGACCCAGTACTTC
CDR3 protein: CASSLRRKETQYF

V gene: TRBV7-8
D gene: -
clone size: many
J gene: TRBJ1-4
CDR3 DNA: TGTGCCAGCAGCCGCCCCGGCACCGGGAGTGAAAAACTGTTTTTT
CDR3 protein: CASSRPGTGSEKLFF

V gene: TRBV2
D gene: -
clone size: many
J gene: TRBJ2-1
CDR3 DNA: TGTGCCAGCAGTGAACAGACCGGCAATGAGCAGTTCTTC
CDR3 protein: CASSEQTGNEQFF

V gene: TRBV28
D gene: TRBD2
clone size: once
J gene: TRBJ2-1
CDR3 DNA: TGTGCCAGCAGTTTTTCTAGCGGGAGCGATGAGCAGTTCTTC
CDR3 protein: CASSFSSGSDEQFF

V gene: TRBV5-1
D gene: -
clone size: many
J gene: TRBJ2-7
CDR3 DNA: TGCGCCAGCAGCTTGGATAGCAGAGAGTACGAGCAGTACTTC
CDR3 protein: CASSLDSREYEQYF

V gene: TRBV6-4
D gene: -
clone size: many
J gene: TRBJ1-1
CDR3 DNA: TGTGCCAGCAGCGCGACGAGGAACACTGAAGCTTTCTTT
CDR3 protein: CASSATRNTEAFF

V gene: TRBV27
D gene: -
clone size: many
J gene: TRBJ1-6
CDR3 DNA: TGTGCCAGCAGTTTAGAGGGGCACCGGAGAGGATCACCCCTCCACTTT
CDR3 protein: CASSLEGHRRGSPLHF

V gene: TRBV29-1
D gene: TRBD2
clone size: many
J gene: TRBJ2-1
CDR3 DNA: TGCAGCGTTGAGCCCGGGACTAGCAATGAGCAGTTCTTC
CDR3 protein: CSVEPGTSNEQFF

V gene: TRBV28
D gene: -
clone size: few
J gene: TRBJ2-7
CDR3 DNA: TGTGCCAGCAGTTACAGGATCTACGAGCAGTACTTC
CDR3 protein: CASSYRIYEQYF

V gene: TRBV24-1
D gene: TRBD2
clone size: few
J gene: TRBJ2-2
CDR3 DNA: TGTGCCACCAGTGACCCCACGACTAGCGGGATTAGCGCCGGGGAGCTGTTTTTT
CDR3 protein: CATSDPTTSGISAGELFF

V gene: TRBV7-9
D gene: -
clone size: many
J gene: TRBJ2-7
CDR3 DNA: TGTGCCAGCAGCCTAAGCTCCTACGAGCAGTACTTC
CDR3 protein: CASSLSSYEQYF

V gene: TRBV6-5
D gene: TRBD1
clone size: few
J gene: TRBJ2-7
CDR3 DNA: TGTGCCAGCAGTTACTCCTACAGGGGATACGAGCAGTACTTC
CDR3 protein: CASSYSYRGYEQYF

V gene: TRBV20-1
D gene: -
clone size: many
J gene: TRBJ2-5
CDR3 DNA: TGCAGTGCCAAGGGCTGGAGAGACCAACAAGAGACCCAGTACTTC
CDR3 protein: CSAKGWRDQQETQYF

V gene: TRBV12-3/TRBV12-4
D gene: -
clone size: many
J gene: TRBJ2-7
CDR3 DNA: TGTGCCAGCAGTCCAAGGGGAGCCTACGAGCAGTACTTC
CDR3 protein: CASSPRGAYEQYF

V gene: TRBV5-1
D gene: TRBD2
clone size: few
J gene: TRBJ2-2
CDR3 DNA: TGCGCCAGCAGCCTCCGGACTAGCGGGATTGGGGAGCTGTTTTTT
CDR3 protein: CASSLRTSGIGELFF

V gene: TRBV11-3
D gene: -
clone size: many
J gene: TRBJ2-7
CDR3 DNA: TGTGCCAGCAGCTTAGCGGGGTCTACCTACGAGCAGTACTTC
CDR3 protein: CASSLAGSTYEQYF

V gene: TRBV27
D gene: -
clone size: -
J gene: TRBJ1-4
CDR3 DNA: TGTGCCAGCAGGGACCGGGAAAAACTGTTTTTT
CDR3 protein: CASRDREKLFF

V gene: TRBV18
D gene: -
clone size: -
J gene: TRBJ1-5
CDR3 DNA: TGTGCCAGCTCACCCAATAGGACACCGTATAGCAATCAGCCCCAGCATTTT
CDR3 protein: CASSPNRTPYSNQPQHF

V gene: TRBV10-3
D gene: TRBD2
clone size: -
J gene: TRBJ2-1
CDR3 DNA: TGTGCCATCAGTGGGTCGGGACTAGCGGGACCTTTGAGTGAGCAGTTCTTC
CDR3 protein: CAISGSGLAGPLSEQFF

V gene: TRBV5-5
D gene: -
clone size: many
J gene: TRBJ1-3
CDR3 DNA: TGTGCCAGCTGGGCAGGGGTCGGAAACACCATATATTTT
CDR3 protein: CASWAGVGNTIYF

V gene: TRBV24-1
D gene: TRBD2
clone size: -
J gene: TRBJ2-1
CDR3 DNA: TGTGCCACCAGTGATTTCACCCGGGCTAGCGGGAGTGGTGAGCAGTTCTTC
CDR3 protein: CATSDFTRASGSGEQFF

V gene: TRBV7-2
D gene: -
clone size: many
J gene: TRBJ2-1
CDR3 DNA: TGTGCCAGCAGCGGCCGGACAGTCGTAAAATACAATGAGCAGTTCTTC
CDR3 protein: CASSGRTVVKYNEQFF

V gene: TRBV7-8
D gene: -
clone size: many
J gene: TRBJ2-3
CDR3 DNA: TGTGCCAGCAGCTTCTTATCCAGGGATACGCAGTATTTT
CDR3 protein: CASSFLSRDTQYF

V gene: TRBV11-3
D gene: TRBD2
clone size: many
J gene: TRBJ2-5
CDR3 DNA: TGTGCCAGCAGTTCCCCAACTAGCGACCAAGAGACCCAGTACTTC
CDR3 protein: CASSSPTSDQETQYF

V gene: TRBV12-5
D gene: TRBD2
clone size: -
J gene: TRBJ2-1
CDR3 DNA: TGTGCTAGTGGTTCCAAGAGCGGGAGGGAAAGGAGGGGCAATGAGCAGTTCTTC
CDR3 protein: CASGSKSGRERRGNEQFF

V gene: TRBV29-1
D gene: -
clone size: many
J gene: TRBJ2-1
CDR3 DNA: TGCAGCGCCATCTTGGCGGCCCTCTCCTACAATGAGCAGTTCTTC
CDR3 protein: CSAILAALSYNEQFF

V gene: TRBV11-3
D gene: -
clone size: few
J gene: TRBJ2-1
CDR3 DNA: TGTGCCAGCAGCGAGCAAGGGACTCGCTACAATGAGCAGTTCTTC
CDR3 protein: CASSEQGTRYNEQFF

V gene: TRBV12-3/TRBV12-4
D gene: TRBD1
clone size: few
J gene: TRBJ2-1
CDR3 DNA: TGTGCCAGCAGCGGGACAGGGGGCCCTCCCTCCTACAATGAGCAGTTCTTC
CDR3 protein: CASSGTGGPPSYNEQFF

V gene: TRBV5-1
D gene: TRBD1
clone size: few
J gene: TRBJ1-4
CDR3 DNA: TGCGCCAGCAGCGTGGGACAGGGGGACGAAAAACTGTTTTTT
CDR3 protein: CASSVGQGDEKLFF

V gene: TRBV20-1
D gene: -
clone size: many
J gene: TRBJ2-5
CDR3 DNA: TGCAGTGCTATGGGTGAGCGGGCCTACCAAGAGACCCAGTACTTC
CDR3 protein: CSAMGERAYQETQYF

V gene: TRBV11-2
D gene: -
clone size: many
J gene: TRBJ2-5
CDR3 DNA: TGTGCCAGCAGCTTACGAGGGACTGGTAAAGAGACCCAGTACTTC
CDR3 protein: CASSLRGTGKETQYF

V gene: TRBV29-1
D gene: -
clone size: many
J gene: TRBJ2-7
CDR3 DNA: TGCAGCGCAAGTTTGCGAGGGAGTAACTACGAGCAGTACTTC
CDR3 protein: CSASLRGSNYEQYF

V gene: TRBV20-1
D gene: TRBD2
clone size: many
J gene: TRBJ2-1
CDR3 DNA: TGCAGTGCTAGGGAAGAACTAGCGGGCTACAATGAGCAGTTCTTC
CDR3 protein: CSAREELAGYNEQFF

V gene: TRBV20-1
D gene: -
clone size: many
J gene: TRBJ1-2
CDR3 DNA: TGCAGTGCTAGAGATCGCCAGGAACACTATGGCTACACCTTC
CDR3 protein: CSARDRQEHYGYTF

V gene: TRBV10-3
D gene: -
clone size: -
J gene: TRBJ2-3
CDR3 DNA: TGTGCCATCAGCGGAAGCGCGGGTAGCACAGATACGCAGTATTTT
CDR3 protein: CAISGSAGSTDTQYF

V gene: TRBV18
D gene: -
clone size: few
J gene: TRBJ1-4
CDR3 DNA: TGTGCCAGCTCACCACCGGTTCCGCCAGGGATCGCTGAAAAACTGTTTTTT
CDR3 protein: CASSPPVPPGIAEKLFF

V gene: TRBV18
D gene: -
clone size: many
J gene: TRBJ2-7
CDR3 DNA: TGTGCCAGCTCACCAAGGACGCCCTCCTACGAGCAGTACTTC
CDR3 protein: CASSPRTPSYEQYF

V gene: TRBV6-1
D gene: -
clone size: -
J gene: TRBJ2-4
CDR3 DNA: TGTGCCAGCAGTTTAGGGCTAAACCCCAAAAACATTCAGTACTTC
CDR3 protein: CASSLGLNPKNIQYF

V gene: TRBV11-2
D gene: TRBD2
clone size: few
J gene: TRBJ2-7
CDR3 DNA: TGTGCCAGCAGCTACGGACTAGCGAGAATATTATTAAGCTCCTACGAGCAGTACTTC
CDR3 protein: CASSYGLARILLSSYEQYF

V gene: TRBV6-1
D gene: -
clone size: -
J gene: TRBJ1-5
CDR3 DNA: TGTGCCACCCTGAACCTTATCAATCAGCCCCAGCATTTT
CDR3 protein: CATLNLINQPQHF

V gene: TRBV7-9
D gene: -
clone size: -
J gene: TRBJ1-2
CDR3 DNA: TGTGCCAGCAGCTTATCCTCGTCGGTTGTCGCCTTC
CDR3 protein: CASSLSSSVVAF

V gene: TRBV12-3/TRBV12-4
D gene: -
clone size: many
J gene: TRBJ2-3
CDR3 DNA: TGTGCCAGCACGAGGGACAGCACAGATACGCAGTATTTT
CDR3 protein: CASTRDSTDTQYF

V gene: TRBV10-1
D gene: -
clone size: many
J gene: TRBJ1-2
CDR3 DNA: TGCGCCAGCAGTGAGAATTTTAACTATGGCTACACCTTC
CDR3 protein: CASSENFNYGYTF

V gene: TRBV6-5
D gene: TRBD2
clone size: -
J gene: TRBJ2-7
CDR3 DNA: TGTGCCAGCAGTTATCTAGCGGAGGGGCGCGAATACGAGCAGTACTTC
CDR3 protein: CASSYLAEGREYEQYF